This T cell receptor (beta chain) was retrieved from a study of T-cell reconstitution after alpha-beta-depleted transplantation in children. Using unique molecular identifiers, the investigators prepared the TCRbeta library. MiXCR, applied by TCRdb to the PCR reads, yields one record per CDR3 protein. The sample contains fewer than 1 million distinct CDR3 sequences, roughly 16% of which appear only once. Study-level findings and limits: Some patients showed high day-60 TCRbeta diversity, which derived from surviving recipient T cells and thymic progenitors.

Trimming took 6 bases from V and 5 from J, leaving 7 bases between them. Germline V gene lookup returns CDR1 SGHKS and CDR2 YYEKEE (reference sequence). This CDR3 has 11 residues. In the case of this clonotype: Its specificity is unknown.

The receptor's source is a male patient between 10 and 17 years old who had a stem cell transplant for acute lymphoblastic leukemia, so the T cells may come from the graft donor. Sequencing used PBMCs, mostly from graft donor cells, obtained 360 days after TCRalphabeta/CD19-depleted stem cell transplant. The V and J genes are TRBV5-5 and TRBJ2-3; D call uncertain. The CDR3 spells CASNWGDTQYF. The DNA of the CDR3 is TGTGCCAGCAACTGGGGAGATACGCAGTATTTT.